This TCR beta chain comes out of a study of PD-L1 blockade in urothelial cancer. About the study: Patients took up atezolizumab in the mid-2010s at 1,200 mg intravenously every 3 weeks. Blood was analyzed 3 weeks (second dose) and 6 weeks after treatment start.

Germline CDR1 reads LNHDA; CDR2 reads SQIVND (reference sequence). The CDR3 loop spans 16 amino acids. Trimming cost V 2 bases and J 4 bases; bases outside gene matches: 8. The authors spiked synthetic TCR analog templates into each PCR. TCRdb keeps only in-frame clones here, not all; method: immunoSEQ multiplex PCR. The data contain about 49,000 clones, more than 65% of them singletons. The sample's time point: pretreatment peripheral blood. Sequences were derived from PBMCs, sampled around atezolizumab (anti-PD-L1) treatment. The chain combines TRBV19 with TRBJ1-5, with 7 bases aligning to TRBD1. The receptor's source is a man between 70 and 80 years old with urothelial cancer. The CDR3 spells CASSILGQRKNQPQHF. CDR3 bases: TGTGCCAGTAGTATATTGGGACAGCGGAAGAATCAGCCCCAGCATTTT.